Following are 15 T cell receptor beta chains from one sample sequenced in a study of CD8 T cells in ankylosing spondylitis. Antigens for these TCRs are unknown. Overall study findings and caveats: For ankylosing spondylitis blood, a TCR beta motif of 7 or 8 highly homologous variants appeared characteristic.

TCRdb fed the 5' RACE reads into MiXCR, producing one record per CDR3 protein. The sample has hundreds of thousands of distinct CDR3 sequences; approximately 12% are singletons. Specimen: blood, either unsorted or a sorted T cell fraction (not recorded which). These receptors originate from a male donor with ankylosing spondylitis.

In this sample, this clonotype turned up many times. The chain employs TRBV7-9 and TRBJ2-7, with 7 bases aligning to TRBD1. Germline V gene lookup returns CDR1 SEHNR and CDR2 FQNEAQ (reference sequence). V dropped 1 base and J dropped 3; count of bases not matched to a gene: 6. The CDR3 loop spans 15 amino acids. The CDR3 protein is CASSLGWDSLYEQYF. CDR3 DNA sequence: TGTGCCAGCAGCTTAGGGTGGGACAGTCTCTACGAGCAGTACTTC.

This chain links TRBV20-1 with TRBJ2-1; TRBD2 aligns across 9 bases. Germline assignment: CDR1 DFQATT and CDR2 SNEGSKA (reference sequence). The CDR3 loop spans 14 amino acids. Trimming removed 3 bases from V and 8 bases from J; junction bases left unmatched: 8. The CDR3 is CSASSSGEGDEQFF. In DNA form, the CDR3 reads TGCAGTGCTAGTTCTAGCGGGGAGGGGGATGAGCAGTTCTTC.

This clonotype showed up just a few times. This chain joins TRBV5-1 and TRBJ2-7, with 8 bases lining up with TRBD1. This CDR3 is built from 14 residues. V was clipped by 0 bases and J by 13 bases; unmatched bases: 12. The V gene's germline CDR1 is SGHRS and CDR2 YFSETQ. CDR3 protein: CASSLEGAGTGVYF. The CDR3 nucleotides are TGCGCCAGCAGCTTGGAAGGTGCGGGGACAGGCGTATACTTC.

The chain couples TRBV18 to TRBJ1-2; D is undetermined. From germline, CDR1 is KGHSH and CDR2 LQKENI. This CDR3 is built from 15 residues. Trimming took off 2 bases at V and 3 bases at J, with 13 bases between the two ends. The CDR3 DNA reads TGTGCCAGCTCACCAGAGTCAGCCTCCCACTATGGCTACACCTTC. Its protein product is CASSPESASHYGYTF.

The chain is built from TRBV20-1 and TRBJ1-2; unclear D gene. V was clipped by 5 bases and J by 3 bases, with 13 bases between them. The CDR3 contains 13 residues. Germline-derived CDR1 and CDR2 are DFQATT and SNEGSKA (reference sequence). CDR3 sequence reads: CSAQTDPYYGYTF. The CDR3 coding sequence is TGCAGTGCTCAGACGGACCCTTACTATGGCTACACCTTC.

This clonotype was counted between two and nine times. The chain combines TRBV5-1 with TRBJ2-7; possibly TRBD2 for D (5 bases). V lost 4 bases and J 3 bases, leaving 11 bases between the germline ends. The germline gives CDR1 SGHRS, CDR2 YFSETQ. The CDR3 has 13 residues. CDR3 residues: CASSPGSGYEQYF. CDR3 nucleotide sequence: TGCGCCAGCAGCCCCGGAAGCGGCTACGAGCAGTACTTC. Drawing the rest from reference TRBV5-1 and TRBJ2-7, the complete variable domain is KAGVTQTPRYLIKTRGQQVTLSCSPISGHRSVSWYQQTPGQGLQFLFEYFSETQRNKGNFPGRFSGRQFSNSRSEMNVSTLELGDSALYLCASSPGSGYEQYFGPGTRLTVT.

This rearrangement joins TRBV7-2 to TRBJ2-7; D not resolved. V was pared by 2 bases and J by 3 bases, with 11 bases between. The CDR3 covers 14 residues. Germline V gene sequence: CDR1 SGHTA, CDR2 FQGNSA. This CDR3 is CASSLIQRDYEQYF. CDR3 DNA sequence: TGTGCCAGCAGCTTAATCCAGCGCGACTACGAGCAGTACTTC.

The V gene is TRBV7-9, the J gene TRBJ1-4, with 8 bases matching TRBD1. The germline V gene has CDR1 SEHNR and CDR2 FQNEAQ (reference sequence). The CDR3 has 16 residues. Germline trimming cut 0 bases from V and 3 bases from J; bases unmatched to any gene: 3. CDR3: CASSLARTGPNEKLFF. The DNA of the CDR3 is TGTGCCAGCAGCTTAGCCAGGACAGGGCCTAATGAAAAACTGTTTTTT.

This clonotype was seen only a few times. The rearrangement links TRBV5-1 to TRBJ2-7; D is possibly TRBD1 or TRBD2 (5 bases each). The CDR3 is 15 amino acids. CDR1 and CDR2 from the germline V gene are SGHRS and YFSETQ. The V end was cut by 0 bases, the J end by 3 bases, with 13 bases between. The CDR3 reads CASSLAVEGIYEQYF. The CDR3 DNA is TGCGCCAGCAGCTTGGCCGTCGAGGGGATCTACGAGCAGTACTTC.

This clonotype was seen many times. The CDR3 DNA sequence: TGCGCCAGCAGACCAATTGGTCGGACGAACACCGGGGAGCTGTTTTTT. Its translation: CASRPIGRTNTGELFF. This rearrangement joins TRBV4-1 to TRBJ2-2, with unresolved D. Trimming stripped 6 bases from V and 0 bases from J, with 14 bases between. Germline CDR1 is MGHRA and CDR2 is YSYEKL. This CDR3 has 16 residues.

This clonotype has just a few counts. V gene TRBV28 combines with J gene TRBJ2-1; D gene unclear. The CDR3 is 15 residues long. Germline lookup yields CDR1 MDHEN and CDR2 SYDVKM. V was pared by 2 bases and J by 4 bases, with 12 bases between. The CDR3: CASSLGRTRYNEQFF. The CDR3 bases are TGTGCCAGCAGTTTAGGCCGGACCAGATACAATGAGCAGTTCTTC.

The chain is built from TRBV4-1 and TRBJ2-7; 7 bases fit TRBD2. Germline lookup yields CDR1 MGHRA and CDR2 YSYEKL. The CDR3 is made up of 14 amino acids. Trimming took 4 bases from V and 6 from J; bases not matched to a gene: 9. The CDR3 DNA reads as TGCGCCAGCAGCCCGCGGGGGACCGCTCCCGAGCAGTACTTC. It specifies CASSPRGTAPEQYF.

The chain employs TRBV6-2 or TRBV6-3 and TRBJ2-3, with D perhaps assigned TRBD1 or TRBD2 (5 bases each). Germline V lookup: CDR1 MNHEY, CDR2 SVGEGT. The CDR3 runs 13 residues. Trimming shortened V by 6 bases and J by 8 bases, and 15 bases separated the two germline ends. CDR3 protein: CASRGVLVATQYF. The CDR3 region has the DNA TGTGCCAGCAGAGGGGTACTAGTCGCTACGCAGTATTTT.

This clonotype turned up a few times. V is TRBV11-2 and J is TRBJ2-1; 7 nucleotides match TRBD2. Looked up from germline, CDR1 is SGHAT and CDR2 is FQNNGV. V gave up 5 bases and J gave up 4 bases; unmatched junction bases: 14. This CDR3 has 17 amino acids. The chain's CDR3 is CASSPEAGALLYNEQFF. In nucleotides, the CDR3 is TGTGCCAGCAGCCCGGAGGCGGGAGCCCTCTTATACAATGAGCAGTTCTTC.

With respect to this clonotype: Only one base separates this from a far larger clonotype, so it likely reflects a read error. J is TRBJ2-5 and V is TRBV29-1, with TRBD2 as a possible D gene (5 bases). Germline V gene sequence: CDR1 SQVTM, CDR2 ANQGSEA. CDR3 length: 10 amino acids. Trimming removed 5 bases at V and 4 bases at J, with 5 bases between. The CDR3 bases are TGCAGCGTTAGCGGAGAGACCCAGTACTTC. This sequence encodes CSVSGETQYF.